This T cell receptor beta chain was sequenced in a study of molecular identifiers for immune sequencing clone quantification. Study-wide results and caveats: Clones of above 20 RNA copies carried over 98% of effector molecules; in naive cells they carried under 1%. About a million naive cells reportedly did not prevent detection of spiked Jurkat TCR RNA from one cell.

Using its own MiXCR run on the PCR reads, TCRdb lists one record per CDR3 protein. The sample carries 60,000 to 65,000 distinct CDR3 sequences, 15% to 20% recorded once. This clonotype was picked up many times. Its antigen is currently unknown. With 4 bases removed from V and 3 bases from J, the gap between germline ends came to 10 bases. CDR3 length: 13 amino acids. Germline CDR1 reads SGDLS; CDR2 reads YYNGEE. The CD8+CD4-CCR7+CD45RA+ phenotype defined the sorted naive CD8 T cells. This receptor was identified in a human donor in good health. Some libraries in this study had Jurkat cell RNA spiked in. What was sequenced was naive CD8+ T cells from blood, with Jurkat cell RNA spiked in. This sample's subset: FACS-sorted CD8+CD4-CCR7+CD45RA+ naive T cells. This rearrangement joins TRBV9 to TRBJ1-1, with no clear D. This chain's CDR3 is CASSPAKYTEAFF. The CDR3 coding sequence is TGTGCCAGCAGCCCGGCGAAGTACACTGAAGCTTTCTTT.